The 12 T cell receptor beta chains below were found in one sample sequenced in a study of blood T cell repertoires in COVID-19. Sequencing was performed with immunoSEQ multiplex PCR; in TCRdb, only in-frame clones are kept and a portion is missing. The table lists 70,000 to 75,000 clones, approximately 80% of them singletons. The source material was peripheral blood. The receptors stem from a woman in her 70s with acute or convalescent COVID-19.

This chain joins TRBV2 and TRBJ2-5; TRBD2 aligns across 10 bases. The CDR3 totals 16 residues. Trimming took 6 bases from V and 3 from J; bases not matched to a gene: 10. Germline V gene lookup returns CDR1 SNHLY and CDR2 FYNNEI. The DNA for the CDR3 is TGTGCCAGCAGGCAAGGCCGGACTAGCGGAAAAGAGACCCAGTACTTC. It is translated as CASRQGRTSGKETQYF.

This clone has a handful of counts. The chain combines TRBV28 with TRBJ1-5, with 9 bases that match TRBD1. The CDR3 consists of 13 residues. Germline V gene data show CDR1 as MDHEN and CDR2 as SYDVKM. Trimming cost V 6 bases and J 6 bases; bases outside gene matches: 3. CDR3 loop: CASSGQGFQPQHF. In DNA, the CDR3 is TGTGCCAGCAGCGGACAGGGGTTTCAGCCCCAGCATTTT.

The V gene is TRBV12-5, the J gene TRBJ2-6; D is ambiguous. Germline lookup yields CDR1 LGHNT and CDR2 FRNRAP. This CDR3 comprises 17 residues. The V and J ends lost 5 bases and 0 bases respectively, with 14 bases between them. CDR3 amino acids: CASGPSRGSSGANVLTF. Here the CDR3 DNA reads TGTGCTAGTGGTCCCTCCCGAGGCAGCTCTGGGGCCAACGTCCTGACTTTC.

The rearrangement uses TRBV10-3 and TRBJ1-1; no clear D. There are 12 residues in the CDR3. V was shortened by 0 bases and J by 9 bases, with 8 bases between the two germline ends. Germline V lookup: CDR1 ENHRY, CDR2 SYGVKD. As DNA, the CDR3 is TGTGCCATCAGTGAGTCGGGAGGGCAAGCTTTCTTT. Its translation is CAISESGGQAFF.

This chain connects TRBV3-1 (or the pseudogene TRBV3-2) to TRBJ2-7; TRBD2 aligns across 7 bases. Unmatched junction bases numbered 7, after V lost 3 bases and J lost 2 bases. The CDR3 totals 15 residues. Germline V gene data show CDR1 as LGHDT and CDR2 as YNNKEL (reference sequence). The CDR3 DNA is TGTGCCAGCAGCCAGCGCAGGACTAGTCCCTACGAGCAGTACTTC. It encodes CASSQRRTSPYEQYF.

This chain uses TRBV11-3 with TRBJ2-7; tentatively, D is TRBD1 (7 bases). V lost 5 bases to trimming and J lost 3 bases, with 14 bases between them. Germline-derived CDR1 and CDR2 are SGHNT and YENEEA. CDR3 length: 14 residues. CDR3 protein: CASSTAGQNYEQYF. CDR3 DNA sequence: TGTGCCAGCAGCACGGCGGGACAGAACTACGAGCAGTACTTC. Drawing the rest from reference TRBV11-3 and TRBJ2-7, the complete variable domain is EAGVVQSPRYKIIEKKQPVAFWCNPISGHNTLYWYLQNLGQGPELLIRYENEEAVDDSQLPKDRFSAERLKGVDSTLKIQPAELGDSAVYLCASSTAGQNYEQYFGPGTRLTVT.

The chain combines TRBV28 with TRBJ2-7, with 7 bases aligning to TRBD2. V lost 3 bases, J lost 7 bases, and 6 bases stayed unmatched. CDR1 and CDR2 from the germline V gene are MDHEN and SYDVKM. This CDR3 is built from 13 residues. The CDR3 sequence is CASSFPVAGEQYF. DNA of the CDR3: TGTGCCAGCAGTTTCCCGGTAGCGGGTGAGCAGTACTTC.

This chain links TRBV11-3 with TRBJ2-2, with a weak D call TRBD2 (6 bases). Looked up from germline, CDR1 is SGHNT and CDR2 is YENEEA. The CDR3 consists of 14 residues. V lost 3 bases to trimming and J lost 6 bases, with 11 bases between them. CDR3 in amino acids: CASSLMGRSGELFF. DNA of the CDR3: TGTGCCAGCAGCTTGATGGGGAGGTCCGGGGAGCTGTTTTTT.

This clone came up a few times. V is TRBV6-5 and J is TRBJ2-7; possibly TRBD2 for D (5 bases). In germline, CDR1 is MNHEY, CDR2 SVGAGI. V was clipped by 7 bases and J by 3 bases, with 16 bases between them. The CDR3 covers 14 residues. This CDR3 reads CASIGVGSDYEQYF. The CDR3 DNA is TGTGCCAGCATAGGCGTTGGGAGTGACTACGAGCAGTACTTC.

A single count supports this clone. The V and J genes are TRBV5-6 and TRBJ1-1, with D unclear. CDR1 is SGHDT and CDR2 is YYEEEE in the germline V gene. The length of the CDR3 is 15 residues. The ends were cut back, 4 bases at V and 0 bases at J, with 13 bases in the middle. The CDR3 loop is CASSVFTQMNTEAFF. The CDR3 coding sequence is TGTGCCAGCAGCGTATTTACACAGATGAACACTGAAGCTTTCTTT.

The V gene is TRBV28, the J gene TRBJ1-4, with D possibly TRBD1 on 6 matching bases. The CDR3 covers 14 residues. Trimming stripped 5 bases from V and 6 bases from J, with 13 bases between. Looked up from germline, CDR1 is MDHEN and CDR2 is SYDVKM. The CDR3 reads CASSHGQSYEKLFF. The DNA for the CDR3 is TGTGCCAGCAGTCATGGACAGTCATATGAAAAACTGTTTTTT.

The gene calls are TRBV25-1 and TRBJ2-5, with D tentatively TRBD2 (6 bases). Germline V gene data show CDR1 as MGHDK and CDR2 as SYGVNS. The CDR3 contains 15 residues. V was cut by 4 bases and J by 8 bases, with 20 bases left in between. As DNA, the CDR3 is TGTGCCAGCAGTGGGGGGGAGCACCACCCCCCCACCCAGTACTTC. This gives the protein CASSGGEHHPPTQYF.